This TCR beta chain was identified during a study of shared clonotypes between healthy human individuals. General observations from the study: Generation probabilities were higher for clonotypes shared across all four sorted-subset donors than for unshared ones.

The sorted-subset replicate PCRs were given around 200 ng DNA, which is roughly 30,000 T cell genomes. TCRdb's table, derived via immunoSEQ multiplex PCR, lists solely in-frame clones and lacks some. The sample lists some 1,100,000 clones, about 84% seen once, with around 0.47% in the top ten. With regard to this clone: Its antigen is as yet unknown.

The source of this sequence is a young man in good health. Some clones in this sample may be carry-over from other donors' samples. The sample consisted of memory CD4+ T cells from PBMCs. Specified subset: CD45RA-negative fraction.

The CDR3 DNA reads TGTGCCAGCAGCTTAATTGGCGGGAGGGCCTGGTACGAGCAGTACTTC. It codes for CASSLIGGRAWYEQYF. The chain employs TRBV7-2 and TRBJ2-7; 9 nucleotides match TRBD2. V was clipped by 2 bases and J by 4 bases; unmatched bases: 9. The CDR3 extends over 16 amino acids. Germline lookup yields CDR1 SGHTA and CDR2 FQGNSA. The full variable domain, its missing parts supplied by reference TRBV7-2 and TRBJ2-7, is GAGVSQSPSNKVTEKGKDVELRCDPISGHTALYWYRQSLGQGLEFLIYFQGNSAPDKSGLPSDRFSAERTGGSVSTLTIQRTQQEDSAVYLCASSLIGGRAWYEQYFGPGTRLTVT.